These T cell receptor beta chains were read from a single sample in a study of cytomegalovirus exposure and HLA in healthy donors. Profiling relied on immunoSEQ multiplex PCR, and the TCRdb table lists in-frame clones only, not all of them. The sample includes under 100,000 clones, 96% of them seen just once. The material sequenced was PBMCs. Receptors were obtained from a man aged 18 to 35 in good health and CMV-seronegative. CDR3s include the opening cysteine and the closing phenylalanine or tryptophan. A D gene is named only where the DNA matches it firmly. Rows may omit the clone size; those that give it use once, few, many or a size class.

.,TRBV14,.,TRBJ2-2,CASSQESGAGELFF,TGTGCCAGCAGCCAAGAGTCAGGGGCCGGGGAGCTGTTTTTT
.,TRBV5-4,.,TRBJ2-2,CASSPRGDSGNTGELFF,TGTGCCAGCAGCCCCCGGGGTGATAGCGGGAACACCGGGGAGCTGTTTTTT
.,TRBV28,TRBD1,TRBJ1-2,CASSSTGGYGYTF,TGTGCCAGCAGTTCCACAGGGGGCTATGGCTACACCTTC
.,TRBV14,.,TRBJ2-1,CASSRLKGLSSYNEQFF,TGTGCCAGCAGCCGCCTTAAAGGACTGAGCTCCTACAATGAGCAGTTCTTC
.,TRBV5-1,TRBD1,TRBJ1-5,CASSLAPGGQPQHF,TGCGCCAGCAGCTTGGCCCCAGGGGGGCAGCCCCAGCATTTT
.,TRBV29-1,TRBD1,TRBJ2-7,CSVSKTGPRSEQYF,TGCAGCGTGAGCAAGACAGGGCCACGCTCCGAGCAGTACTTC
.,TRBV9,TRBD2,TRBJ2-1,CASSASLAGDNEQFF,TGTGCCAGCAGCGCCAGTCTAGCGGGAGACAATGAGCAGTTCTTC
.,TRBV9,.,TRBJ2-3,CASSDRQGTDTQYF,TGTGCCAGCAGTGATAGACAGGGCACAGATACGCAGTATTTT
.,TRBV4-1,.,TRBJ2-5,CASSARYGVETQYF,TGCGCCAGCAGCGCGAGGTATGGAGTAGAGACCCAGTACTTC
once,TRBV11-3,.,TRBJ2-3,CASSFAASTDTQYF,TGTGCCAGCAGCTTTGCGGCGAGCACAGATACGCAGTATTTT
.,TRBV5-1,TRBD2,TRBJ2-3,CASRELGGTDTQYF,TGCGCCAGCAGGGAGCTCGGGGGGACAGATACGCAGTATTTT
.,TRBV30,.,TRBJ2-7,CAWSVSYEQYF,TGTGCCTGGAGTGTCAGCTACGAGCAGTACTTC
once,TRBV2,TRBD1,TRBJ1-5,CAAGGSMLQGGQPQHF,TGTGCCGCCGGGGGCAGTATGCTACAGGGGGGTCAGCCCCAGCATTTT
.,TRBV18,TRBD2,TRBJ2-3,CASSPGLASSTDTQYF,TGTGCCAGCTCACCCGGACTAGCGAGTAGCACAGATACGCAGTATTTT
.,TRBV5-1,TRBD1,TRBJ2-1,CASSSETGGWYNEQFF,TGCGCCAGCAGCTCTGAGACAGGGGGGTGGTACAATGAGCAGTTCTTC
once,TRBV10-3,TRBD1,TRBJ2-4,CAISTGGIQYF,TGTGCCATCAGTACAGGGGGCATTCAGTACTTC
.,TRBV7-8,.,TRBJ2-7,CASSGGREQYF,TGTGCCAGCAGCGGGGGCCGCGAGCAGTACTTC
.,TRBV7-9,TRBD2,TRBJ2-1,CASSRPGTSGRNEQFF,TGTGCCAGCAGTCGACCCGGGACTAGCGGGAGGAATGAGCAGTTCTTC
.,TRBV28,.,TRBJ1-5,CASSLNAGAQPQHF,TGTGCCAGCAGTTTAAACGCAGGGGCTCAGCCCCAGCATTTT
.,TRBV5-5,TRBD1,TRBJ1-4,CASSLEGTGGEKLFF,TGTGCCAGCAGCTTGGAAGGGACAGGCGGTGAAAAACTGTTTTTT
once,TRBV5-1,.,TRBJ1-2,CASSSSIRGGGYTF,TGCGCCAGCAGCTCCTCCATTAGGGGCGGTGGCTACACCTTC
.,TRBV6-1,TRBD1,TRBJ1-1,CASSGTGDTEAFF,TGTGCCAGCAGTGGAACAGGGGACACTGAAGCTTTCTTT